Below, one T cell receptor (beta chain) is given with its context. The antigen remains unidentified. This entry comes from a study of tumor-infiltrating lymphocytes in primary liver carcinoma. Study-level information: Every sample contained roughly 3.65 to 7.5 million productive TCRbeta reads, and these numbers were similar from one tissue type to another. Points from the study as a whole: Tumor samples exhibited a significantly greater top-250-clone fraction than blood samples (p = 0.039).

The study co-extracted DNA and RNA from about 20-30 mg of unsorted bulk tissue. The CDR3 is made up of 15 amino acids. Germline V gene lookup returns CDR1 SGHAT and CDR2 FQNNGV. From approximately 490 ng total RNA, TCR beta cDNA was generated with a primer in the constant region. Three nested multiplex PCR rounds, a slightly modified ARM-PCR method, built the TCR beta libraries. The opening two PCR rounds, ten to eleven cycles each, paired TRBV1-TRBV30 forward primers with a C-beta reverse primer. A single record per CDR3 protein comes from TCRdb applying MiXCR to the multiplex PCR reads. The repertoire holds approximately 92,000 distinct CDR3 sequences, with around two thirds as singletons.

The sequenced sample consisted of liver tumor tissue from sampling region 5. Regarding subset: tumor region T5, tumor centre. This clonotype was sampled from a woman aged 55 to 70 with primary liver carcinoma and hepatitis B virus infection. The rearrangement uses TRBV11-2 and TRBJ2-7, with a tentative D call TRBD1 (5 bases). The CDR3 nucleotides are TGTGCAGCAAAGGGGAAAGGGTCGCTTGCCTACGAGCAGTACTTC. Residues: CAAKGKGSLAYEQYF. Using reference TRBV11-2 and TRBJ2-7 for the parts outside the CDR3, the full variable domain is EAGVAQSPRYKIIEKRQSVAFWCNPISGHATLYWYQQILGQGPKLLIQFQNNGVVDDSQLPKDRFSAERLKGVDSTLKIQPAKLEDSAVYLCAAKGKGSLAYEQYFGPGTRLTVT.